Listed here are 29 T cell receptor beta chains from one sample, sequenced in a study of PD-1 blockade in classical Hodgkin lymphoma. Clones were read by immunoSEQ multiplex PCR, and TCRdb kept only the in-frame ones, dropping some. The sample has some 58,000 clones; about 90% are singletons. Time point denoted: cycle 4 day 1 (C4D1), after more than 5 weeks of nivolumab. Each patient experienced a relapse that followed autologous stem cell transplantation, and brentuximab vedotin exposure varied. This specimen consisted of peripheral blood mononuclear cells (PBMCs), obtained before the fourth cycle of nivolumab. The receptors derive from a human donor with classical Hodgkin lymphoma.

The rearrangement uses TRBV30 and TRBJ2-7; D gene unclear. CDR3 length: 14 residues. V dropped 3 bases and J dropped 3 bases, with 15 bases sitting between them. CDR1 is GTSNPN, CDR2 SVGIG, per germline (reference sequence). DNA of the CDR3: TGTGCCTGGAGCGATAATAAGGGCCACTACGAGCAGTACTTC. This gives the protein CAWSDNKGHYEQYF.

This clone was seen just once. This chain connects TRBV6-6 to TRBJ2-5; TRBD1 agrees at 7 bases. There are 14 residues in the CDR3. The V and J ends lost 7 bases and 2 bases, in that order; junction bases with no gene match: 7. CDR1 MNHNY and CDR2 SVGAGI come from the germline V gene (reference sequence). The CDR3 sequence: CASNVGQQQETQYF. CDR3 nucleotides: TGTGCCAGCAACGTGGGACAGCAACAAGAGACCCAGTACTTC.

The chain has TRBV10-3 and TRBJ2-3; TRBD2 aligns across 8 bases. Germline V CDR1 and CDR2: ENHRY, SYGVKD. The V gene end was trimmed by 7 bases and the J gene end by 5 bases; junction bases not matched to a gene: 8. This CDR3 region has 14 residues. CDR3 region: CAITPGGRGDTQYF. The CDR3 DNA reads TGTGCCATCACTCCGGGGGGGCGCGGAGATACGCAGTATTTT.

The rearrangement joins TRBV7-2 to TRBJ2-3, with TRBD1 as a possible D gene (6 bases). The germline V gene encodes CDR1 SGHTA and CDR2 FQGNSA. V dropped 4 bases and J dropped 3 bases, with 17 bases sitting between them. The CDR3 is 16 amino acids. The CDR3 loop reads CASSSQGNRRTDTQYF. Here the CDR3 DNA reads TGTGCCAGCAGCTCACAGGGTAATAGGAGGACAGATACGCAGTATTTT.

The V and J genes are TRBV18 and TRBJ1-2, with D perhaps TRBD1 (6 bases). CDR3 size: 14 residues. The germline V gene encodes CDR1 KGHSH and CDR2 LQKENI. The V gene lost 5 bases and the J gene lost 0 bases, with 10 bases spanning the gap. The CDR3 loop is CASSGQMTNYGYTF. DNA of the CDR3: TGTGCCAGCTCAGGACAGATGACTAACTATGGCTACACCTTC.

The CDR3 is CASSLQGRETQYF. The CDR3 DNA reads as TGTGCCAGCAGCTTGCAGGGAAGGGAGACCCAGTACTTC. The chain links TRBV5-4 to TRBJ2-5; tentative D call: TRBD1 (5 bases). Germline CDR1 reads SGHNT; CDR2 reads YYREEE (reference sequence). Trimming stripped 1 base from V and 5 bases from J, with 9 bases between. The CDR3 contains 13 residues.

The count of this clone is one. The V call is TRBV2, the J call TRBJ2-7, with TRBD1 as a possible D gene (7 bases). This CDR3 region has 15 residues. Per the germline V gene, CDR1 is SNHLY and CDR2 is FYNNEI. Trimming took off 4 bases at V and 2 bases at J, with 15 bases between the two ends. The CDR3 loop is CASSVGQGGAYEQYF. CDR3 nucleotide sequence: TGTGCCAGCAGTGTCGGGCAGGGGGGAGCCTACGAGCAGTACTTC.

The chain uses TRBV5-1 and TRBJ1-5; 7 bases fit TRBD1. The length of the CDR3 is 15 residues. Germline V lookup: CDR1 SGHRS, CDR2 YFSETQ. Trimming cost V 4 bases and J 4 bases; bases outside gene matches: 8. CDR3 protein: CASSLSGDRNQPQHF. Here the CDR3 DNA reads TGCGCCAGCAGCCTCTCGGGGGACAGAAATCAGCCCCAGCATTTT.

The chain couples TRBV7-9 to TRBJ1-2; D call uncertain. The CDR3 is made up of 15 amino acids. CDR1 is SEHNR, CDR2 FQNEAQ, per germline (reference sequence). V was trimmed by 4 bases and J by 0 bases, leaving 12 bases between them. DNA for the CDR3: TGTGCCAGCAGCTCCATAGGATATGCTAACTATGGCTACACCTTC. This gives the protein CASSSIGYANYGYTF.

This clone has a handful of counts. V usage is TRBV5-1 and J usage is TRBJ1-1, with a tentative D call TRBD1 (6 bases). There are 14 residues in the CDR3. With 4 bases removed from V and 1 base from J, the gap between germline ends came to 11 bases. Germline CDR1 reads SGHRS; CDR2 reads YFSETQ. The CDR3 sequence: CASSLQGWNTEAFF. CDR3 sequence (DNA): TGCGCCAGCAGCCTACAGGGATGGAACACTGAAGCTTTCTTT.

The V gene is TRBV6-1, the J gene TRBJ2-1, with 9 positions matching TRBD2. Germline CDR1 and CDR2: MNHNS and SASEGT. Trimming removed 5 bases from V and 0 bases from J; junction bases left unmatched: 2. The CDR3 extends over 15 amino acids. CDR3 protein: CASSPSGASYNEQFF. CDR3 nucleotides: TGTGCCAGCAGTCCTAGCGGGGCCTCCTACAATGAGCAGTTCTTC.

V usage is TRBV5-4 and J usage is TRBJ2-3; D is unclear. The CDR3 runs to 15 residues. V lost 4 bases and J lost 3, with 15 bases in between. The germline V gene encodes CDR1 SGHNT and CDR2 YYREEE (reference sequence). For the CDR3, the DNA is TGTGCCAGCAGCGCCGGCCTGGTGGGGACAGATACGCAGTATTTT. Translation gives CASSAGLVGTDTQYF.

The chain carries TRBV7-6 and TRBJ2-1; tentative D call: TRBD1 (6 bases). V was trimmed by 2 bases and J by 3 bases, leaving 17 bases between them. Germline loops: CDR1 SGHVS, CDR2 FNYEAQ. There are 17 residues in the CDR3. The CDR3 coding sequence is TGTGCCAGCAGCTTAATATGGGGGCACCTCTTCTACAATGAGCAGTTCTTC. Its protein product is CASSLIWGHLFYNEQFF. Supplemented by reference TRBV7-6 and TRBJ2-1, the full variable domain reads GAGVSQSPRYKVTKRGQDVALRCDPISGHVSLYWYRQALGQGPEFLTYFNYEAQQDKSGLPNDRFSAERPEGSISTLTIQRTEQRDSAMYRCASSLIWGHLFYNEQFFGPGTRLTVL.

In regard to this clone: A read error may produce the germline difference seen at one junction end. The chain is built from TRBV6-5 and TRBJ1-2, with D perhaps matching TRBD1 (5 bases). The germline V gene has CDR1 MNHEY and CDR2 SVGAGI. This CDR3 is built from 13 residues. The CDR3 region has the DNA TGTGCCAGCACTTACGCGACAGAGGATGGCTACACCTTC. Translating gives CASTYATEDGYTF.

The chain links TRBV6-1 to TRBJ2-7; TRBD1 might be the D (6 bases). Trimming pared 6 bases from V and 4 bases from J, leaving 10 bases between. Germline V gives CDR1 MNHNS, CDR2 SASEGT. CDR3 length equals 12 residues. CDR3 sequence: CASRTRGYEQYF. The CDR3 DNA follows: TGTGCCAGCAGAACAAGGGGGTACGAGCAGTACTTC.

The rearrangement uses TRBV7-9 and TRBJ2-5, with D possibly matching TRBD1 (7 bases). The germline V gene has CDR1 SEHNR and CDR2 FQNEAQ (reference sequence). Deletions cut 5 bases from V and 7 bases from J, with 23 bases between. The CDR3 contains 16 residues. The CDR3 loop reads CASSERQGPKEGTQYF. CDR3 nucleotides: TGTGCCAGCAGCGAGCGACAGGGCCCTAAGGAGGGGACCCAGTACTTC.

This clone was observed a single time. The chain is built from TRBV10-3 and TRBJ1-2, with no clear D. Germline V gene lookup returns CDR1 ENHRY and CDR2 SYGVKD. This CDR3 has 13 residues. V dropped 4 bases and J dropped 5 bases, with 11 bases sitting between them. The CDR3 sequence is CAISGVDSYGYTF. The CDR3 DNA reads as TGTGCCATCAGTGGGGTGGATTCATATGGCTACACCTTC.

This clone was picked up one time. Here the CDR3 DNA reads TGCAGCGTTCGTAGGGACAATATACCGTACGAGCAGTACTTC. Its protein product is CSVRRDNIPYEQYF. V and J are TRBV29-1 and TRBJ2-7, with a weak D call TRBD1 (6 bases). Germline values: CDR1 SQVTM, CDR2 ANQGSEA. The CDR3 extends over 14 amino acids. Trimming stripped 5 bases from V and 4 bases from J, with 18 bases between.

V usage is TRBV18 and J usage is TRBJ1-1; maybe TRBD1 (6 bases). The CDR3 spans 18 residues. The V end lost 1 base, the J end lost 0 bases, and 18 bases lay between the germline ends. Germline lookup yields CDR1 KGHSH and CDR2 LQKENI. CDR3 DNA: TGTGCCAGCTCACCACTAGGACAGCCAGATCCAATGAACACTGAAGCTTTCTTT. This translates into CASSPLGQPDPMNTEAFF. The whole variable domain, filled in from reference TRBV18 and TRBJ1-1, reads NAGVMQNPRHLVRRRGQEARLRCSPMKGHSHVYWYRQLPEEGLKFMVYLQKENIIDESGMPKERFSAEFPKEGPSILRIQQVVRGDSAAYFCASSPLGQPDPMNTEAFFGQGTRLTVV.

This chain connects TRBV5-4 to TRBJ2-5; 15 nucleotides align to TRBD2. The germline V gene encodes CDR1 SGHNT and CDR2 YYREEE (reference sequence). The CDR3 extends over 17 amino acids. Germline trimming cut 0 bases from V and 7 bases from J; bases unmatched to any gene: 7. For the CDR3, the DNA is TGTGCCAGCAGCTTGGCCGGACTAGCGGGGGGGAGCGGGACCCAGTACTTC. Translation: CASSLAGLAGGSGTQYF.

The chain combines TRBV18 with TRBJ1-6; 9 nucleotides agree with TRBD1. CDR1 is KGHSH, CDR2 LQKENI, per germline. The ends lost 3 bases at V and 10 bases at J; junction bases unmatched: 7. The CDR3 totals 15 residues. The CDR3 nucleotides read TGTGCCAGCTCACCCATACAGGGGGCAGGGTCACCCCTCCACTTT. It codes for CASSPIQGAGSPLHF.

This clone was detected once. The chain joins TRBV7-3 to TRBJ2-3; D gene ambiguous. The V and J ends lost 2 bases and 0 bases respectively, with 6 bases between them. The CDR3 sequence is 14 residues long. The germline V gene encodes CDR1 SGHTA and CDR2 FQGTGA. The CDR3 DNA is TGTGCCAGCAGCTTACTCTCTAGCACAGATACGCAGTATTTT. This encodes CASSLLSSTDTQYF.

The rearrangement links TRBV28 to TRBJ1-1; a possible D gene is TRBD1 (5 bases). The V and J ends lost 3 bases and 5 bases respectively, with 13 bases between them. This CDR3 is built from 14 residues. Germline values: CDR1 MDHEN, CDR2 SYDVKM. The DNA for the CDR3 is TGTGCCAGCAGTTTCGGGGGTGGTTATACTGAAGCTTTCTTT. It translates to CASSFGGGYTEAFF.

Here the CDR3 reads CASSQEGWGTQYF. The DNA of the CDR3 is TGTGCCAGCAGCCAGGAGGGATGGGGTACGCAGTATTTT. The genes are TRBV7-2 and TRBJ2-3; D possibly corresponds to TRBD2 (6 bases). With 5 bases removed from V and 8 bases from J, the gap between germline ends came to 14 bases. The CDR3 has 13 residues. The germline CDR1 and CDR2 sequences are SGHTA and FQGNSA.

V gene TRBV6-1 combines with J gene TRBJ1-5, with a tentative D call TRBD1 (5 bases). The V end was cut by 4 bases, the J end by 1 base, with 11 bases between. Germline CDR1 and CDR2: MNHNS and SASEGT. CDR3 length: 15 residues. The CDR3 loop is CASSGQWGSNQPQHF. The CDR3 nucleotides are TGTGCCAGCAGTGGACAGTGGGGAAGCAATCAGCCCCAGCATTTT.

This chain joins TRBV6-5 and TRBJ2-7; 13 nucleotides agree with TRBD2. J was trimmed by 5 bases and V by 6 bases; bases with no gene match: 7. The germline V gene has CDR1 MNHEY and CDR2 SVGAGI. The CDR3 runs to 15 residues. The CDR3 sequence: CASRPTSGGVNEQYF. CDR3 nucleotides: TGTGCCAGCAGACCCACTAGCGGGGGGGTCAACGAGCAGTACTTC.

The chain is built from TRBV30 and TRBJ1-1; D uncertain. V lost 2 bases, J lost 1 base, and 26 bases lay in between. Germline assignment: CDR1 GTSNPN and CDR2 SVGIG (reference sequence). This CDR3 region has 19 residues. The CDR3 sequence is CAWSPAPDQITKQNTEAFF. The CDR3 coding sequence is TGTGCCTGGAGTCCCGCCCCAGACCAGATCACCAAACAGAACACTGAAGCTTTCTTT.

The genes are TRBV2 and TRBJ1-1; D perhaps matches TRBD1 (5 bases). The length of the CDR3 is 11 residues. Germline V gives CDR1 SNHLY, CDR2 FYNNEI. Trimming pared 5 bases from V and 11 bases from J, leaving 12 bases between. CDR3 loop: CASSPTGTAFF. The DNA of the CDR3 is TGTGCCAGCAGTCCGACCGGGACGGCTTTCTTT.

The genes are TRBV19 and TRBJ1-5; D gene ambiguous. There are 11 residues in the CDR3. Trimming took off 7 bases at V and 7 bases at J, with 8 bases between the two ends. Germline V gene lookup returns CDR1 LNHDA and CDR2 SQIVND (reference sequence). The CDR3 here is CASTKDQPQHF. The CDR3 DNA reads TGTGCCAGTACTAAGGACCAGCCCCAGCATTTT.